This T cell receptor (beta chain) stems from a study of blood T cells in healthy people across ages. Per germline, CDR1 SGHAT and CDR2 FQNNGV. This CDR3 comprises 13 residues. Broader study findings: Without sorted subsets, naive and antigen-experienced compartments could not be conclusively compared.

This clonotype was detected only once. Its antigen is not known. Then a second PCR, running roughly 6 to 12 cycles, was carried out with a sample-barcoded 5' primer and a J-beta primer mix. A tag from a template-switch adaptor with 12 random nucleotides marked each cDNA molecule. A single record per CDR3 protein comes from TCRdb applying MiXCR to the 5' RACE reads. The table lists 1,500,000 or so distinct CDR3 sequences, 55% to 75% of them singletons. All donors came from Russia, were Caucasian and healthy, and spanned ages roughly 6 to 95. It was around 9 milliliters of peripheral blood that were drawn from each donor.

The sequenced sample was blood. V gene TRBV11-2 combines with J gene TRBJ2-5; no firm D call. The end of the DNA fits TRBJ2-7 better, so the J call may be wrong. The clonotype comes from a man aged 18 to 35 in good health. The CDR3 is CASSAVGRYEQYF. CDR3 bases: TGTGCCAGCAGCGCCGTAGGCCGCTACGAGCAGTACTTC.